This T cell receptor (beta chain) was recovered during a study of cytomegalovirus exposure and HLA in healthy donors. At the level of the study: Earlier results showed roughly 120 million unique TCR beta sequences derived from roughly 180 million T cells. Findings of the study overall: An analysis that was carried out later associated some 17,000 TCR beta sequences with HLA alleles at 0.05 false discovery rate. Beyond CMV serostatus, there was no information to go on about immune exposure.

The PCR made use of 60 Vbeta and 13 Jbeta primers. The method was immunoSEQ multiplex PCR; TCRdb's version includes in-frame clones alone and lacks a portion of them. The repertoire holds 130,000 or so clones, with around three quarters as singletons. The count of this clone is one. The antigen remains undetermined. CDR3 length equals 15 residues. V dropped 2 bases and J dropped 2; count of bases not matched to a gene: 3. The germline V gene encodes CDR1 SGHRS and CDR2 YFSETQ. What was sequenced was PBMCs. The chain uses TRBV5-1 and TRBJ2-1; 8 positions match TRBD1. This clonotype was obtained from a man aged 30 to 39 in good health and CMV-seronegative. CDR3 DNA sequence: TGCGCCAGCAGCTTCCGACAGGGGCCCTACAATGAGCAGTTCTTC. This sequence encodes CASSFRQGPYNEQFF.